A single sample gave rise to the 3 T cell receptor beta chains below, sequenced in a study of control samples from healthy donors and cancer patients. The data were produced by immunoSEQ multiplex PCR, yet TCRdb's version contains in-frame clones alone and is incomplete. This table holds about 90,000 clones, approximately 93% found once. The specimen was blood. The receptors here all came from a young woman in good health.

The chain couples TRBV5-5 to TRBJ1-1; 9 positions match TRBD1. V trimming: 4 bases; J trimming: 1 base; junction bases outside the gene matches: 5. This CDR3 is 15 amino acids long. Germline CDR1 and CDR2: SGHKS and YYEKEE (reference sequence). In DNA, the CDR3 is TGTGCCAGCAGCGGGACAGGGATAAGGAACACTGAAGCTTTCTTT. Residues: CASSGTGIRNTEAFF.

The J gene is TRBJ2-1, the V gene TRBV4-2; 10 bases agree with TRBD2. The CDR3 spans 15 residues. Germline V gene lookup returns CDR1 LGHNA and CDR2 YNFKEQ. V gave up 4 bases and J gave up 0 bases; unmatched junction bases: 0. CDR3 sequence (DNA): TGTGCCAGCAGCCCTAGCGGGAGCTCCTACAATGAGCAGTTCTTC. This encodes CASSPSGSSYNEQFF.

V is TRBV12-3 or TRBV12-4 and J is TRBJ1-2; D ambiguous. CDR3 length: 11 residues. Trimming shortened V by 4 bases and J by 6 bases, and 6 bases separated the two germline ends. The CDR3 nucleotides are TGTGCCAGCAGTTACGGAGATGGCTACACCTTC. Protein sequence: CASSYGDGYTF.